Listed here are 11 T cell receptor beta chains from one sample, sequenced in a study of T-cell memory formation after mild COVID-19. TCRdb itself ran the 5' RACE reads through MiXCR, one entry per CDR3 protein. The sample includes about 470,000 distinct CDR3 sequences, approximately 18% of them seen just once. Sequenced input: PBMCs or a T cell subset sorted from them (not recorded which). The receptors were sampled from an adult woman who had mild COVID-19 (a few samples of this study predate the infection). Cell type and time point are not known.

This clonotype was found a few times. V is TRBV4-1 and J is TRBJ2-7; D not resolved. CDR1 and CDR2 (germline): MGHRA, YSYEKL. Trimming took 4 bases from V and 5 from J, leaving 12 bases between them. There are 13 residues in the CDR3. CDR3 protein: CASSPGVGHEQYF. CDR3 sequence (DNA): TGCGCCAGCAGCCCAGGAGTCGGCCACGAGCAGTACTTC.

The V call is TRBV5-4, the J call TRBJ2-1; 10 bases are shared with TRBD2. The CDR3 is 15 residues long. CDR1 SGHNT and CDR2 YYREEE come from the germline V gene (reference sequence). The V and J ends lost 0 bases and 12 bases, in that order; junction bases with no gene match: 9. The CDR3 DNA follows: TGTGCCAGCAGCTTGGAGGTAGCGGGGGGCTACGGGCAGTTCTTC. This codes for CASSLEVAGGYGQFF.

V is TRBV7-8 and J is TRBJ2-1; D remains unclear. CDR1 SGHVS and CDR2 FQNEAQ come from the germline V gene. This CDR3 is 13 amino acids long. The germline V and J ends were trimmed by 3 bases and 3 bases, with 6 bases remaining between them. CDR3 amino acids: CASSLSYYNEQFF. CDR3 DNA: TGTGCCAGCAGCTTGTCCTACTACAATGAGCAGTTCTTC.

This chain uses TRBV24-1 with TRBJ2-5; D tentatively reads TRBD1 or TRBD2 (6 bases each). The V gene lost 4 bases and the J gene lost 5 bases, with 19 bases spanning the gap. CDR1 KGHDR and CDR2 SFDVKD come from the germline V gene. This CDR3 has 16 amino acids. CDR3 region: CATSDPSRGGGETQYF. CDR3 sequence (DNA): TGTGCCACCAGTGACCCCTCCCGAGGGGGAGGTGAGACCCAGTACTTC.

V is TRBV10-3 and J is TRBJ2-1; TRBD1 matches at 8 bases. This CDR3 contains 12 residues. The ends lost 7 bases at V and 6 bases at J; junction bases unmatched: 2. From germline, CDR1 is ENHRY and CDR2 SYGVKD. For the CDR3, the DNA is TGTGCCATCACACAGGGGGGCAATGAGCAGTTCTTC. Protein product: CAITQGGNEQFF.

This clonotype has just a few counts. The rearrangement joins TRBV29-1 to TRBJ2-3; 11 bases line up with TRBD2. Unmatched junction bases numbered 6, after V lost 7 bases and J lost 0 bases. CDR3 length equals 15 residues. Germline lookup yields CDR1 SQVTM and CDR2 ANQGSEA. The CDR3 DNA reads TGCAGCGCTAGCGGGGGGTCCTCTAGCACAGATACGCAGTATTTT. This codes for CSASGGSSSTDTQYF.

J is TRBJ2-3 and V is TRBV25-1; D is undetermined. CDR3 size: 16 residues. Trimming removed 1 base at V and 0 bases at J, with 11 bases between. Germline lookup yields CDR1 MGHDK and CDR2 SYGVNS. CDR3 DNA sequence: TGTGCCAGCAGTGAATCGGTGGCAGAGAGCACAGATACGCAGTATTTT. Encoded protein: CASSESVAESTDTQYF.

The CDR3 nucleotides are TGCGCCAGCAGCGTAGGGCGGGGGCAGGAGACCCAGTACTTC. Encoded protein: CASSVGRGQETQYF. The rearrangement joins TRBV5-1 to TRBJ2-5, with D perhaps matching TRBD2 (7 bases). The germline V gene has CDR1 SGHRS and CDR2 YFSETQ. Trimming took off 4 bases at V and 5 bases at J, with 15 bases between the two ends. The length of the CDR3 is 14 residues.

Many counts were recorded for this clonotype. CDR3 in amino acids: CASSLTAGGQETQYF. Here the CDR3 DNA reads TGTGCCAGCAGCTTGACAGCGGGGGGCCAAGAGACCCAGTACTTC. V and J are TRBV5-5 and TRBJ2-5; 9 bases agree with TRBD2. Germline CDR1 SGHKS, CDR2 YYEKEE (reference sequence). The CDR3 has 15 amino acids. J lost 1 base, V lost 1 base, and 2 bases had no gene match.

The V gene is TRBV5-1, the J gene TRBJ2-7; 8 bases are a match to TRBD1. J was trimmed by 5 bases and V by 4 bases; bases with no gene match: 5. The CDR3 runs 13 residues. CDR1 and CDR2 (germline): SGHRS, YFSETQ. CDR3 amino acids: CASSAGGRNEQYF. The CDR3 DNA is TGCGCCAGCAGCGCAGGGGGCCGGAACGAGCAGTACTTC.

A few counts support this clonotype. The V and J genes are TRBV5-1 and TRBJ2-1; D is perhaps TRBD1 (5 bases). V was cut by 4 bases and J by 5 bases, with 16 bases left in between. This CDR3 is built from 15 residues. Germline CDR1 reads SGHRS; CDR2 reads YFSETQ. CDR3 loop: CASSPRQPGDNEQFF. The CDR3 DNA reads as TGCGCCAGCAGCCCCCGACAGCCGGGCGACAATGAGCAGTTCTTC.